Presented here are 20 T cell receptor beta chains from one specimen sequenced in a study of blood T cell repertoires in COVID-19. Libraries were prepared by immunoSEQ multiplex PCR; TCRdb keeps only in-frame clonotypes and omits some of them. Here the sample spans approximately 150,000 clones, over 70% being singletons. Material: peripheral blood. These receptors were collected from a man in his fifties or sixties with active or convalescent COVID-19.

The count of this clone is one. This chain joins TRBV14 and TRBJ1-1; TRBD1 aligns across 8 bases. Trimming removed 5 bases from V and 5 bases from J; junction bases left unmatched: 4. Germline assignment: CDR1 SGHDN and CDR2 FVKESK. The CDR3 runs to 13 residues. As DNA, the CDR3 is TGTGCCAGCAGCTTTACAGGGGGAACTGAAGCTTTCTTT. This codes for CASSFTGGTEAFF.

V gene TRBV4-2 combines with J gene TRBJ1-2; 8 nucleotides agree with TRBD1. CDR1 is LGHNA and CDR2 is YNFKEQ in the germline V gene. Unmatched junction bases numbered 4, after V lost 1 base and J lost 6 bases. This CDR3 is 14 amino acids long. CDR3 in DNA: TGTGCCAGCAGCCAAGCAGGGGGCAGGGATGGCTACACCTTC. Amino acid sequence: CASSQAGGRDGYTF.

The CDR3 region is CASSASQRGYQETQYF. The CDR3 region has the DNA TGTGCCAGCAGTGCTTCGCAGCGGGGTTACCAAGAGACCCAGTACTTC. The V and J genes are TRBV2 and TRBJ2-5; 7 bases map to TRBD2. The CDR3 runs to 16 residues. V lost 4 bases and J lost 0; bases outside the gene matches: 8. Germline V gene sequence: CDR1 SNHLY, CDR2 FYNNEI.

The chain carries TRBV5-4 and TRBJ2-3; TRBD1 aligns across 8 bases. V shed 0 bases, J shed 1 base, and the junction held 4 bases outside the gene matches. CDR1 and CDR2 (germline): SGHNT, YYREEE (reference sequence). This CDR3 has 16 amino acids. As DNA, the CDR3 is TGTGCCAGCAGCTTGGCGTCGGGACAGGGCACAGATACGCAGTATTTT. It is translated as CASSLASGQGTDTQYF.

This sequence joins TRBV7-2 and TRBJ2-7, with D perhaps matching TRBD2 (6 bases). Germline CDR1 reads SGHTA; CDR2 reads FQGNSA. V lost 1 base and J 2 bases, leaving 12 bases between the germline ends. This CDR3 is 15 amino acids long. The CDR3 region is CASSLGGGAPYEQYF. In DNA, the CDR3 is TGTGCCAGCAGCTTAGGGGGCGGGGCTCCCTACGAGCAGTACTTC. The whole variable domain, remainder taken from reference TRBV7-2 and TRBJ2-7, is GAGVSQSPSNKVTEKGKDVELRCDPISGHTALYWYRQSLGQGLEFLIYFQGNSAPDKSGLPSDRFSAERTGGSVSTLTIQRTQQEDSAVYLCASSLGGGAPYEQYFGPGTRLTVT.

The CDR3 spells CASSQRRGSNQPQHF. CDR3 nucleotide sequence: TGTGCCAGCAGCCAGAGGCGAGGGTCTAATCAGCCCCAGCATTTT. The chain recombines TRBV21-1 with TRBJ1-5. TRBV21-1 is a pseudogene segment. The length of the CDR3 is 15 residues.

This rearrangement joins TRBV9 to TRBJ1-1; TRBD1 matches 7 bases. Trimming removed 4 bases from V and 2 bases from J; junction bases left unmatched: 5. The length of the CDR3 is 14 residues. Per the germline V gene, CDR1 is SGDLS and CDR2 is YYNGEE. This chain's CDR3 is CASSNRQGNTEAFF. CDR3 nucleotides: TGTGCCAGCAGCAACCGACAGGGTAACACTGAAGCTTTCTTT.

This clone has a handful of counts. The chain employs TRBV6-5 and TRBJ1-6; unclear D gene. The germline V gene encodes CDR1 MNHEY and CDR2 SVGAGI. Between the trimmed V and J ends, which lost 5 bases and 0 bases, there was a span of 2 bases. The CDR3 is made up of 13 amino acids. The CDR3 nucleotides are TGTGCCAGCAGTCGCTCCTATAATTCACCCCTCCACTTT. Translation: CASSRSYNSPLHF.

This clone was picked up one time. The gene calls are TRBV25-1 and TRBJ2-7; TRBD1 agrees at 12 bases. Germline CDR1 is MGHDK and CDR2 is SYGVNS. The CDR3 extends over 16 amino acids. With 5 bases clipped from V and 4 bases from J, the junction kept 9 bases outside the gene matches. CDR3 nucleotide sequence: TGTGCCAGCAGTAAACCTCCGGGACAGGGGGCTTACGAGCAGTACTTC. Translating gives CASSKPPGQGAYEQYF.

This CDR3 is CATSRKGTSGVGGGTDTQYF. CDR3 in DNA: TGTGCCACCAGCAGGAAGGGGACTAGCGGGGTTGGAGGAGGCACAGATACGCAGTATTTT. This chain connects TRBV15 to TRBJ2-3; 13 bases fit TRBD2. The CDR3 is 20 amino acids. Germline V gene data show CDR1 as LNHNV and CDR2 as YYDKDF (reference sequence). With V trimmed by 3 bases and J by 1 base, 13 bases remained unmatched.

Turning to this clone: Other nucleotide sequences from this sample produce the same CDR3. The V gene is TRBV18, the J gene TRBJ2-7, with a possible D match to TRBD2 (5 bases). Germline values: CDR1 KGHSH, CDR2 LQKENI. Trimming took 2 bases from V and 3 from J, leaving 5 bases between them. The length of the CDR3 is 12 residues. CDR3 DNA: TGTGCCAGCTCACCAGGAGGCTACGAGCAGTACTTC. Translated: CASSPGGYEQYF.

The chain combines TRBV20-1 with TRBJ2-7; D is unclear. The CDR3 is 11 amino acids. V was shortened by 1 base and J by 1 base, with 2 bases between the two germline ends. From germline, CDR1 is DFQATT and CDR2 SNEGSKA (reference sequence). The CDR3 loop reads CSARASYEQYF. The CDR3 nucleotides read TGCAGTGCTAGAGCTTCCTACGAGCAGTACTTC.

The gene calls are TRBV7-2 and TRBJ2-7; D perhaps matches TRBD2 (6 bases). Trimming removed 3 bases at V and 6 bases at J, with 6 bases between. Germline CDR1 and CDR2: SGHTA and FQGNSA. The CDR3 loop spans 11 amino acids. For the CDR3, the DNA is TGTGCCAGCAGCTTCGGGGGCGAGCAGTACTTC. The encoded protein is CASSFGGEQYF.

This clone showed up just a few times. The chain joins TRBV7-8 to TRBJ2-7; D not resolved. The V end was cut by 5 bases, the J end by 3 bases, with 5 bases between. From germline, CDR1 is SGHVS and CDR2 FQNEAQ. The CDR3 consists of 11 residues. The CDR3 nucleotides are TGTGCCAGCAGCCCCAACTACGAGCAGTACTTC. It codes for CASSPNYEQYF.

V and J are TRBV3-1 (or the pseudogene TRBV3-2) and TRBJ1-2, with 8 bases matching TRBD1. The ends lost 4 bases at V and 7 bases at J; junction bases unmatched: 5. Per the germline V gene, CDR1 is LGHDT and CDR2 is YNNKEL (reference sequence). The CDR3 has 13 amino acids. The CDR3 bases are TGTGCCAGCAGCCTTACAGGGGGGGGTGGCTACACCTTC. It is translated as CASSLTGGGGYTF.

This clone was found once. The V call is TRBV29-1, the J call TRBJ2-5; 9 positions match TRBD2. Germline-derived CDR1 and CDR2 are SQVTM and ANQGSEA. After removal of 6 bases from V and 4 bases from J, the junction contained 6 bases not matched to a gene. The CDR3 covers 13 residues. The CDR3 loop reads CSVALSGRETQYF. In nucleotides, the CDR3 is TGCAGCGTAGCACTTAGCGGGAGAGAGACCCAGTACTTC.

The chain combines TRBV3-1 (or the pseudogene TRBV3-2) with TRBJ2-3, with 11 bases that match TRBD2. The germline CDR1 and CDR2 sequences are LGHDT and YNNKEL (reference sequence). The CDR3 is made up of 16 amino acids. Trimming took 5 bases from V and 3 from J; bases not matched to a gene: 7. The CDR3 region has the DNA TGTGCCAGCAGCTTCATAGCGGGAGGGTCGACAGATACGCAGTATTTT. Translation gives CASSFIAGGSTDTQYF.

The chain couples TRBV7-9 to TRBJ2-7, with 7 bases aligning to TRBD1. CDR1 is SEHNR and CDR2 is FQNEAQ in the germline V gene (reference sequence). With 1 base clipped from V and 4 bases from J, the junction kept 1 base outside the gene matches. The CDR3 contains 13 residues. The CDR3 DNA reads as TGTGCCAGCAGCTTAGTGACAGGGTACGAGCAGTACTTC. Translated: CASSLVTGYEQYF.

J is TRBJ2-5 and V is TRBV9; 13 positions agree with TRBD2. Germline V gene data show CDR1 as SGDLS and CDR2 as YYNGEE. Losses at the gene ends were 3 bases for V and 5 bases for J; bases not matched to a gene: 13. CDR3 length equals 18 residues. CDR3 nucleotides: TGTGCCAGCAGCGGCACCGGGACTAGCGGGATTCCCGGGGAGACCCAGTACTTC. Translation: CASSGTGTSGIPGETQYF.

The chain's CDR3 is CASSGGQGINTGELFF. The CDR3 DNA reads TGTGCCAGCAGCGGTGGACAGGGTATCAACACCGGGGAGCTGTTTTTT. The chain couples TRBV9 to TRBJ2-2; 8 bases align to TRBD1. Trimming cost V 3 bases and J 2 bases; bases outside gene matches: 6. The CDR3 runs to 16 residues. CDR1 and CDR2 from the germline V gene are SGDLS and YYNGEE.